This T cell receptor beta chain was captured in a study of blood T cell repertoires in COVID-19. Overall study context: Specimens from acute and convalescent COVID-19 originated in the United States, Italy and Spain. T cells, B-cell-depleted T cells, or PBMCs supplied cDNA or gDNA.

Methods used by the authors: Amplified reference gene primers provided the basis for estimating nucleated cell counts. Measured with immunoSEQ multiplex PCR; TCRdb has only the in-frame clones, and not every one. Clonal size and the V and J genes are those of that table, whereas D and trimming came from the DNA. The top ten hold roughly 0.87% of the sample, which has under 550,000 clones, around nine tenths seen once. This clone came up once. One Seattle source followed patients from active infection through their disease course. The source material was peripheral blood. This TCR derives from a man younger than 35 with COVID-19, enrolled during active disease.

The CDR3 DNA sequence: TGTGCCAGTAGTCCCAATGGCGCCGGCGGAAAGTACGCTTTCTTT. Encoded protein: CASSPNGAGGKYAFF. The chain joins TRBV19 to TRBJ1-1, with unresolved D. V lost 5 bases and J lost 11, with 24 bases in between. Germline loops: CDR1 LNHDA, CDR2 SQIVND (reference sequence). The CDR3 contains 15 residues.